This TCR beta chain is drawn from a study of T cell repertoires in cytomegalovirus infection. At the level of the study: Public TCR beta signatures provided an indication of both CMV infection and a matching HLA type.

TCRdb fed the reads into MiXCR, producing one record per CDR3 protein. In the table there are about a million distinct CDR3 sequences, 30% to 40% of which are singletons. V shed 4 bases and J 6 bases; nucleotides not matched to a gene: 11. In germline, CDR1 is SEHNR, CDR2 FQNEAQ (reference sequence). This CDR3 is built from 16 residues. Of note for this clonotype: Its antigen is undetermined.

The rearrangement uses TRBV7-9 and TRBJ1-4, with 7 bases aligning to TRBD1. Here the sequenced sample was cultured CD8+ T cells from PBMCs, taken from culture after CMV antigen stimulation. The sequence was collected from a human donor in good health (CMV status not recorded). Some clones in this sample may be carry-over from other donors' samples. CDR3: CASSSPRVQGDEKLFF. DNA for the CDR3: TGTGCCAGCAGCTCGCCAAGGGTGCAGGGGGATGAAAAACTGTTTTTT. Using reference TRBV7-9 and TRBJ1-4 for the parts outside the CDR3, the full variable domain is DTGVSQNPRHKITKRGQNVTFRCDPISEHNRLYWYRQTLGQGPEFLTYFQNEAQLEKSRLLSDRFSAERPKGSFSTLEIQRTEQGDSAMYLCASSSPRVQGDEKLFFGSGTQLSVL.